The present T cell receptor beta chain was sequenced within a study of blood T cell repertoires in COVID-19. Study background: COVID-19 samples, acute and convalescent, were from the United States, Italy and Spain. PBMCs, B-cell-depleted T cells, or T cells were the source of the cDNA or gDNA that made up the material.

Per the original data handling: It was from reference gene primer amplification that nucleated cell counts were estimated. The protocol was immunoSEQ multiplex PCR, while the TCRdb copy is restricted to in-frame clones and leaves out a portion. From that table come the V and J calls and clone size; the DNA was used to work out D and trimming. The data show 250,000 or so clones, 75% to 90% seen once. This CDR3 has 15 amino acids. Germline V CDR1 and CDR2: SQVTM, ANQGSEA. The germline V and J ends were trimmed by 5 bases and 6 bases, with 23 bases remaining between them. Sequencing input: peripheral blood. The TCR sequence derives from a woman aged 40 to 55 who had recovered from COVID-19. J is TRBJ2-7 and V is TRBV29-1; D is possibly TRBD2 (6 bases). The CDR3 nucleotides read TGCAGCGTTTCCAACCTGGTGGGGAGGTATAGCGAGCAGTACTTC. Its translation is CSVSNLVGRYSEQYF.